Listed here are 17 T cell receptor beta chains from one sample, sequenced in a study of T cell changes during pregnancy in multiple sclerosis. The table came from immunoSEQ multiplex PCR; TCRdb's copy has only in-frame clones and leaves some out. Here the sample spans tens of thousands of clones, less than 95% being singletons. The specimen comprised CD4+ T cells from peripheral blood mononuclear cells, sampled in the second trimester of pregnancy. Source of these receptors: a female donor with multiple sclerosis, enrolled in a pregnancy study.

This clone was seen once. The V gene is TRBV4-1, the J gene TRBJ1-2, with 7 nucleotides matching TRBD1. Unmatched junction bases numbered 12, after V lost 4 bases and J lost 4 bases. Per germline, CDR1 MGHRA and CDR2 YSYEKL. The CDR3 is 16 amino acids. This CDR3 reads CASSRTGLLVSYGYTF. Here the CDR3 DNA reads TGCGCCAGCAGCCGGACAGGCCTCCTGGTTAGCTATGGCTACACCTTC.

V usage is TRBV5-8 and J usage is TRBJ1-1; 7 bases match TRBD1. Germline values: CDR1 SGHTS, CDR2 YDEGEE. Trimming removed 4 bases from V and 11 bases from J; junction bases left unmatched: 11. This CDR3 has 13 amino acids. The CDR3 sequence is CASSAGTAFGAFF. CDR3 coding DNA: TGTGCCAGCAGCGCGGGGACAGCCTTTGGGGCTTTCTTT. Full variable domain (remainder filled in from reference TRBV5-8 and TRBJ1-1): EAGVTQSPTHLIKTRGQQATLRCSPISGHTSVYWYQQALGLGLQFLLWYDEGEERNRGNFPPRFSGRQFPNYSSELNVNALELEDSALYLCASSAGTAFGAFFGQGTRLTVV.

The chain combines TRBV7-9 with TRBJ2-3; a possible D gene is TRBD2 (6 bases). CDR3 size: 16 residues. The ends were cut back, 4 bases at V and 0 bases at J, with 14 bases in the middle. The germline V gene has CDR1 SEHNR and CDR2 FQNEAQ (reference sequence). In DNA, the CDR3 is TGTGCCAGCAGCTCTCGTGGCGGGGACAGCACAGATACGCAGTATTTT. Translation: CASSSRGGDSTDTQYF.

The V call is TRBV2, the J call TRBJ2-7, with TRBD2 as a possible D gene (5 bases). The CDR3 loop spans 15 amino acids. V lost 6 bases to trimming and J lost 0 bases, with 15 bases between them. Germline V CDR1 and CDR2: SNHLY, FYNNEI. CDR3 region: CASSPPIASSYEQYF. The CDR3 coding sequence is TGTGCCAGCAGCCCCCCAATAGCGAGCTCCTACGAGCAGTACTTC.

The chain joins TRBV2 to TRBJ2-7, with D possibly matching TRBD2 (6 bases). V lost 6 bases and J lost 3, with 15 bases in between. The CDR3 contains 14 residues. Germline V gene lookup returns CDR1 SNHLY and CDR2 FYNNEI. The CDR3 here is CASRVNGRVYEQYF. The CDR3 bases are TGTGCCAGCAGAGTGAACGGGAGAGTCTACGAGCAGTACTTC.

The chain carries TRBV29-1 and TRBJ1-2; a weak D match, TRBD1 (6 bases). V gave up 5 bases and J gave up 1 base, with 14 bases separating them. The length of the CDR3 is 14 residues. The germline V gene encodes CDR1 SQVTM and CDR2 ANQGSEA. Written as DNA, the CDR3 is TGCAGCGTTAGGGGGGGGCTTCATAACTATGGCTACACCTTC. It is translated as CSVRGGLHNYGYTF. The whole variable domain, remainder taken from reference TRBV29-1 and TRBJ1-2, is SAVISQKPSRDICQRGTSLTIQCQVDSQVTMMFWYRQQPGQSLTLIATANQGSEATYESGFVIDKFPISRPNLTFSTLTVSNMSPEDSSIYLCSVRGGLHNYGYTFGSGTRLTVV.

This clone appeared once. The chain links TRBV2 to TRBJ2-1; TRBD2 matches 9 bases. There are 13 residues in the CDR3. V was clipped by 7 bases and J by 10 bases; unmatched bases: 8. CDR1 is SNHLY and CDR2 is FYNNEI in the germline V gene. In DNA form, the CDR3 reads TGTGCCAGCAAGGAGAATAGCGGGGGCGAGCAGTTCTTC. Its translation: CASKENSGGEQFF.

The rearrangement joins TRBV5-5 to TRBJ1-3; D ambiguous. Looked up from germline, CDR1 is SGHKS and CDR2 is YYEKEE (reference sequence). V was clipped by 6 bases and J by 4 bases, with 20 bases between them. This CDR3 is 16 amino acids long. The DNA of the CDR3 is TGTGCCAGCACCGTCGTACTGGCCTCCGGGGGAAACACCATATATTTT. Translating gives CASTVVLASGGNTIYF.

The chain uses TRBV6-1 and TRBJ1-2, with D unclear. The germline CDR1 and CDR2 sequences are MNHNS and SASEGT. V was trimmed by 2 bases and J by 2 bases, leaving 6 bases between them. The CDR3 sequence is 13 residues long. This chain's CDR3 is CASSESGNYGYTF. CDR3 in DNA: TGTGCCAGCAGTGAATCGGGGAACTATGGCTACACCTTC.

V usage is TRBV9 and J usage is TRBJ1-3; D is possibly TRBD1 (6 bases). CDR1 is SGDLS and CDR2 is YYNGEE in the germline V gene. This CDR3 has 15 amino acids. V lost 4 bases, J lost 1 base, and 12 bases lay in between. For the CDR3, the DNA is TGTGCCAGCAGCCCAGGGGCTAGGTCTGGAAACACCATATATTTT. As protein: CASSPGARSGNTIYF. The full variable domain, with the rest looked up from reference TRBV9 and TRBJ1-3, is DSGVTQTPKHLITATGQRVTLRCSPRSGDLSVYWYQQSLDQGLQFLIQYYNGEERAKGNILERFSAQQFPDLHSELNLSSLELGDSALYFCASSPGARSGNTIYFGEGSWLTVV.

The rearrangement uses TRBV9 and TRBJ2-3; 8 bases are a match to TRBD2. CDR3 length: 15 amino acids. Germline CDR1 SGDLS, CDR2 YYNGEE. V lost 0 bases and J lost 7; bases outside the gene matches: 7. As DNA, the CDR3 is TGTGCCAGCAGCGTAGCTATGGCGGGGGGAAATACGCAGTATTTT. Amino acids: CASSVAMAGGNTQYF.

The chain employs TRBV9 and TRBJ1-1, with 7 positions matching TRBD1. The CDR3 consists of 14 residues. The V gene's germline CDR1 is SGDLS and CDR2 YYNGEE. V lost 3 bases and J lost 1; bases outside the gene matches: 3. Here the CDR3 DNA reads TGTGCCAGCAGCGAGGGACAGCCGAACACTGAAGCTTTCTTT. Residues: CASSEGQPNTEAFF. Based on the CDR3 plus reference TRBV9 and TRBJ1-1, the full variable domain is DSGVTQTPKHLITATGQRVTLRCSPRSGDLSVYWYQQSLDQGLQFLIQYYNGEERAKGNILERFSAQQFPDLHSELNLSSLELGDSALYFCASSEGQPNTEAFFGQGTRLTVV.

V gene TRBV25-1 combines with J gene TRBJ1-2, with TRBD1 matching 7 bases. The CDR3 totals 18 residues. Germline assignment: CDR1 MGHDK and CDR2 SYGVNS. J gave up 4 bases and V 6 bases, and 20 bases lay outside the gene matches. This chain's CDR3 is CASSPKRQGGSMLYGYTF. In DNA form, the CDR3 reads TGTGCCAGCAGCCCTAAGAGGCAGGGGGGAAGTATGCTCTATGGCTACACCTTC.

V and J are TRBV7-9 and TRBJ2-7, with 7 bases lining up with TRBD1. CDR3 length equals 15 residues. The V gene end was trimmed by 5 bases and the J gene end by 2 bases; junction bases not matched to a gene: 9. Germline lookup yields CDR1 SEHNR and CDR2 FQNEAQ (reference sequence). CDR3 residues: CASSPPTGSAYEQYF. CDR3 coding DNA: TGTGCCAGCAGCCCCCCGACAGGGTCGGCCTACGAGCAGTACTTC.

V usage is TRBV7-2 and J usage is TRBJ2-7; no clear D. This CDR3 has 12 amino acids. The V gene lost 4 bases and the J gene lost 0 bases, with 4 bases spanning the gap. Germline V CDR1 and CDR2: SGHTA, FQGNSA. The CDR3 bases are TGTGCCAGCAGCTGGAGCTCCTACGAGCAGTACTTC. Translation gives CASSWSSYEQYF.

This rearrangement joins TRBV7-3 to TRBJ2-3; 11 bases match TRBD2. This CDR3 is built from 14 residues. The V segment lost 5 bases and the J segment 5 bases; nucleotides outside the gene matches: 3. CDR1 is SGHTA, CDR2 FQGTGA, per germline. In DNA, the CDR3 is TGTGCCAGCAGCCCCGGGACTAGCGGAGATACGCAGTATTTT. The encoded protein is CASSPGTSGDTQYF.

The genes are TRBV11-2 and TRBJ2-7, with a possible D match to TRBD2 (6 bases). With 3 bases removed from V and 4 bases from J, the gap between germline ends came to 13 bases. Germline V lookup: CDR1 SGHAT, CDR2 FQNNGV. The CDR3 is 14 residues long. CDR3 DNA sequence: TGTGCCAGCAGCTTGAACGGGAGTCCTTACGAGCAGTACTTC. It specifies CASSLNGSPYEQYF.